The next 32 T cell receptor beta chains were all read from a single sample in a study of cytomegalovirus exposure and HLA in healthy donors. Sequencing was performed with immunoSEQ multiplex PCR; in TCRdb, only in-frame clones are kept and a portion is missing. Of roughly 130,000 clones in the sample, almost 85% were seen once. The source material was PBMCs. These receptors all stem from a woman in her twenties or thirties in good health and CMV-seronegative.

The chain employs TRBV6-5 and TRBJ1-3; possibly TRBD1 for D (5 bases). CDR3 length: 13 residues. The V end was cut by 5 bases, the J end by 1 base, with 6 bases between. Germline-derived CDR1 and CDR2 are MNHEY and SVGAGI. This CDR3 is CASSRGSGNTIYF. The CDR3 coding sequence is TGTGCCAGCAGTCGGGGGTCTGGAAACACCATATATTTT.

The genes are TRBV10-2 and TRBJ1-1, with D hard to call. Germline CDR1 is WSHSY and CDR2 is SAAADI. This CDR3 region has 11 residues. V was cut by 6 bases and J by 2 bases, with 4 bases left in between. In nucleotides, the CDR3 is TGCGCCAGCAGACAAAACACTGAAGCTTTCTTT. It specifies CASRQNTEAFF.

V usage is TRBV10-3 and J usage is TRBJ1-5, with D possibly matching TRBD1 (6 bases). Trimming took off 0 bases at V and 7 bases at J, with 16 bases between the two ends. Germline CDR1 ENHRY, CDR2 SYGVKD. CDR3 size: 16 residues. In DNA form, the CDR3 reads TGTGCCATCAGTGAGTCGATAGTACAGGGTCAACAGCCCCAGCATTTT. This gives the protein CAISESIVQGQQPQHF.

The chain has TRBV5-1 and TRBJ2-5, with D unresolved. CDR1 and CDR2 from the germline V gene are SGHRS and YFSETQ. This CDR3 spans 14 amino acids. Trimming cost V 1 base and J 2 bases, with 9 bases left between them. CDR3 residues: CASSLNFAQETQYF. The CDR3 DNA follows: TGCGCCAGCAGCTTGAACTTTGCACAAGAGACCCAGTACTTC.

There are a few counts of this clone. V is TRBV5-1 and J is TRBJ1-6; D uncertain. Trimming took 1 base from V and 14 from J, leaving 13 bases between them. CDR1 and CDR2 (germline): SGHRS, YFSETQ. This CDR3 contains 13 residues. The CDR3 sequence is CASSLPSAGALHF. CDR3 nucleotides: TGCGCCAGCAGCTTGCCTTCCGCCGGGGCCCTCCACTTT.

The gene calls are TRBV7-6 and TRBJ2-5, with a tentative D call TRBD1 (5 bases). Germline V gene data show CDR1 as SGHVS and CDR2 as FNYEAQ. CDR3 length equals 14 residues. V dropped 1 base and J dropped 9 bases, with 15 bases sitting between them. The CDR3 sequence: CASSLGGGATAQYF. DNA for the CDR3: TGTGCCAGCAGCTTAGGGGGCGGTGCTACGGCCCAGTACTTC.

V is TRBV7-9 and J is TRBJ1-1, with a possible D match to TRBD1 (5 bases). V was cut by 2 bases and J by 1 base, with 17 bases left in between. Germline V gene lookup returns CDR1 SEHNR and CDR2 FQNEAQ (reference sequence). This CDR3 contains 17 residues. The CDR3 protein is CASSLIRGGAKNTEAFF. The DNA of the CDR3 is TGTGCCAGCAGCTTAATACGGGGGGGAGCTAAGAACACTGAAGCTTTCTTT. Complete variable domain (other parts from reference TRBV7-9 and TRBJ1-1): DTGVSQNPRHKITKRGQNVTFRCDPISEHNRLYWYRQTLGQGPEFLTYFQNEAQLEKSRLLSDRFSAERPKGSFSTLEIQRTEQGDSAMYLCASSLIRGGAKNTEAFFGQGTRLTVV.

V and J are TRBV5-1 and TRBJ2-3; 11 bases align to TRBD2. Germline V gives CDR1 SGHRS, CDR2 YFSETQ. The V gene end was trimmed by 4 bases and the J gene end by 2 bases; junction bases not matched to a gene: 3. The CDR3 spans 15 residues. The CDR3 protein is CASSQGLADTDTQYF. CDR3 coding DNA: TGCGCCAGCAGCCAGGGACTAGCGGACACAGATACGCAGTATTTT.

V gene TRBV7-6 combines with J gene TRBJ1-3; 7 bases match TRBD1. This CDR3 comprises 16 residues. CDR1 and CDR2 (germline): SGHVS, FNYEAQ. V was clipped by 7 bases and J by 0 bases; unmatched bases: 9. DNA of the CDR3: TGTGCCAGCACCGAAGGGACAGTAATCTCTGGAAACACCATATATTTT. This encodes CASTEGTVISGNTIYF.

The V and J genes are TRBV18 and TRBJ1-2; 9 positions match TRBD1. CDR3 length: 15 residues. J was trimmed by 0 bases and V by 5 bases; bases with no gene match: 4. Germline V gene data show CDR1 as KGHSH and CDR2 as LQKENI. CDR3 in amino acids: CASSAGQGTNYGYTF. The DNA of the CDR3 is TGTGCCAGCTCAGCAGGACAGGGGACTAACTATGGCTACACCTTC. Full variable domain (outside the CDR3, taken from reference TRBV18 and TRBJ1-2): NAGVMQNPRHLVRRRGQEARLRCSPMKGHSHVYWYRQLPEEGLKFMVYLQKENIIDESGMPKERFSAEFPKEGPSILRIQQVVRGDSAAYFCASSAGQGTNYGYTFGSGTRLTVV.

V usage is TRBV11-2 and J usage is TRBJ2-1; TRBD1 might be the D (5 bases). The germline V and J ends were trimmed by 8 bases and 3 bases, with 14 bases remaining between them. This CDR3 is 14 amino acids long. Germline V gene lookup returns CDR1 SGHAT and CDR2 FQNNGV. The CDR3 coding sequence is TGTGCCAGCGGAAGGGGATATAACTACAATGAGCAGTTCTTC. Translating it yields CASGRGYNYNEQFF.

The chain carries TRBV5-1 and TRBJ1-2; D is undetermined. The V gene's germline CDR1 is SGHRS and CDR2 YFSETQ. The length of the CDR3 is 14 residues. V was trimmed by 6 bases and J by 2 bases, leaving 14 bases between them. CDR3 coding DNA: TGCGCCAGCAAGGATGGGCTCGAGAACTATGGCTACACCTTC. It codes for CASKDGLENYGYTF. The whole variable domain, remainder taken from reference TRBV5-1 and TRBJ1-2, is KAGVTQTPRYLIKTRGQQVTLSCSPISGHRSVSWYQQTPGQGLQFLFEYFSETQRNKGNFPGRFSGRQFSNSRSEMNVSTLELGDSALYLCASKDGLENYGYTFGSGTRLTVV.

CDR3 region: CATRQALWEQFF. The CDR3 nucleotides read TGTGCCACCAGACAGGCGTTATGGGAGCAGTTCTTC. The chain carries TRBV6-1 and TRBJ2-1, with D maybe TRBD1 (6 bases). The CDR3 is made up of 12 amino acids. V gave up 10 bases and J gave up 10 bases, with 17 bases separating them. Germline V gene lookup returns CDR1 MNHNS and CDR2 SASEGT.

This rearrangement joins TRBV5-1 to TRBJ2-4; possibly TRBD2 for D (6 bases). Germline V gene lookup returns CDR1 SGHRS and CDR2 YFSETQ. This CDR3 spans 15 amino acids. The V gene lost 4 bases and the J gene lost 6 bases, with 17 bases spanning the gap. The CDR3 coding sequence is TGCGCCAGCAGCACCTATAGCGGAGGAGGAAACATTCAGTACTTC. Protein sequence: CASSTYSGGGNIQYF.

The chain links TRBV27 to TRBJ2-2; the D is unclear. In germline, CDR1 is MNHEY, CDR2 SMNVEV (reference sequence). Trimming left V 7 bases short and J 1 base short, with 4 bases between. CDR3 length: 12 residues. CDR3 residues: CASTGNTGELFF. The CDR3 nucleotides read TGTGCCAGCACAGGGAACACCGGGGAGCTGTTTTTT.

This clone was seen a few times. This sequence joins TRBV27 and TRBJ2-7, with D hard to call. The CDR3 contains 13 residues. Germline V CDR1 and CDR2: MNHEY, SMNVEV (reference sequence). Deletions cut 4 bases from V and 2 bases from J, with 9 bases between. For the CDR3, the DNA is TGTGCCAGCAGTTCGAGTCCAACCTACGAGCAGTACTTC. As protein: CASSSSPTYEQYF.

The chain carries TRBV18 and TRBJ1-5, with a weak D call TRBD1 (5 bases). V was clipped by 3 bases and J by 3 bases, with 18 bases between them. Per germline, CDR1 KGHSH and CDR2 LQKENI. The length of the CDR3 is 17 residues. The CDR3 protein is CASSPSWGRGNNQPQHF. The CDR3 DNA reads TGTGCCAGCTCACCCTCGTGGGGGAGGGGCAACAATCAGCCCCAGCATTTT.

This clone was seen a handful of times. The chain combines TRBV2 with TRBJ1-2; no definite D call. Germline V gene data show CDR1 as SNHLY and CDR2 as FYNNEI. The CDR3 runs to 12 residues. The ends were cut back, 3 bases at V and 3 bases at J, with 5 bases in the middle. In DNA form, the CDR3 reads TGTGCCAGCAGTGAGTCCGACTATGGCTACACCTTC. It codes for CASSESDYGYTF.

The chain employs TRBV19 and TRBJ2-2, with D perhaps TRBD1 (5 bases). CDR1 is LNHDA, CDR2 SQIVND, per germline (reference sequence). The CDR3 covers 15 residues. V dropped 4 bases and J dropped 8 bases, with 17 bases sitting between them. The CDR3 loop reads CASSTYRQTEGELFF. DNA for the CDR3: TGTGCCAGTAGTACCTACCGACAGACCGAAGGGGAGCTGTTTTTT. The whole variable domain, filled in from reference TRBV19 and TRBJ2-2, reads DGGITQSPKYLFRKEGQNVTLSCEQNLNHDAMYWYRQDPGQGLRLIYYSQIVNDFQKGDIAEGYSVSREKKESFPLTVTSAQKNPTAFYLCASSTYRQTEGELFFGEGSRLTVL.

For the CDR3, the DNA is TGTGCCAGCAGTGTCAACAGGAGGGGACTAGAAGGAAATTCACCCCTCCACTTT. Protein sequence: CASSVNRRGLEGNSPLHF. The chain couples TRBV2 to TRBJ1-6; weak D call: TRBD1 (5 bases). Germline V gives CDR1 SNHLY, CDR2 FYNNEI. The CDR3 loop spans 18 amino acids. Trimming removed 4 bases at V and 7 bases at J, with 23 bases between.

This clone is a singleton in its sample. The chain is built from TRBV28 and TRBJ2-7; a weak D match, TRBD2 (7 bases). V lost 7 bases and J lost 4, with 14 bases in between. Germline loops: CDR1 MDHEN, CDR2 SYDVKM. The CDR3 has 13 residues. The CDR3 coding sequence is TGTGCCAGCACAAGGGGGGGGCTGTACGAGCAGTACTTC. Encoded protein: CASTRGGLYEQYF.

The gene calls are TRBV19 and TRBJ2-6; TRBD1 aligns across 7 bases. V lost 7 bases, J lost 2 bases, and 5 bases stayed unmatched. This CDR3 contains 15 residues. Germline CDR1 LNHDA, CDR2 SQIVND (reference sequence). CDR3 coding DNA: TGTGCCAGTAACCTCAGGGGGACTGGGGCCAACGTCCTGACTTTC. Its protein product is CASNLRGTGANVLTF.

The genes are TRBV6-6 and TRBJ1-2; D call uncertain. The CDR3 is 12 residues long. V lost 7 bases, J lost 3 bases, and 9 bases lay in between. CDR1 is MNHNY and CDR2 is SVGAGI in the germline V gene (reference sequence). The CDR3 DNA reads TGTGCCAGCAATGACTGGGACTATGGCTACACCTTC. Its protein product is CASNDWDYGYTF.

The chain uses TRBV23-1 and TRBJ1-6; D is unclear. TRBV23-1 belongs to the ORF category, with a function that is uncertain. CDR3 length equals 19 residues. Deletions cut 8 bases from V and 9 bases from J, with 32 bases between. The CDR3 nucleotides are TGCGCCAGCGGTCCCCCCACCCTGAGACTCAAAGTATGGGTTTCACCCCTCCACTTT. Protein product: CASGPPTLRLKVWVSPLHF.

This sequence joins TRBV27 and TRBJ2-5; TRBD1 agrees at 9 bases. V lost 3 bases and J lost 5; bases outside the gene matches: 10. Germline loops: CDR1 MNHEY, CDR2 SMNVEV (reference sequence). This CDR3 has 16 residues. CDR3 DNA: TGTGCCAGCAGTTTCGGGGACAGGGTCAATCGGGAGACCCAGTACTTC. This sequence encodes CASSFGDRVNRETQYF.

This clone was counted at least ten times. The J gene is TRBJ2-3, the V gene TRBV28; TRBD2 might be the D (7 bases). CDR1 and CDR2 from the germline V gene are MDHEN and SYDVKM. There are 15 residues in the CDR3. Trimming shortened V by 5 bases and J by 0 bases, and 12 bases separated the two germline ends. CDR3: CASSKGGASTDTQYF. CDR3 bases: TGTGCCAGCAGTAAGGGGGGGGCTAGCACAGATACGCAGTATTTT.

This rearrangement joins TRBV28 to TRBJ1-2; TRBD1 aligns across 7 bases. CDR1 and CDR2 (germline): MDHEN, SYDVKM. The V segment lost 2 bases and the J segment 8 bases; nucleotides outside the gene matches: 11. The CDR3 runs to 15 residues. This CDR3 is CASSLNMKGAPGYTF. The DNA of the CDR3 is TGTGCCAGCAGTTTAAATATGAAGGGGGCGCCGGGCTACACCTTC.

This chain uses TRBV7-3 with TRBJ2-3; D is possibly TRBD2 (5 bases). The CDR3 runs 15 residues. Trimming pared 3 bases from V and 1 base from J, leaving 11 bases between. Germline CDR1 SGHTA, CDR2 FQGTGA. The CDR3 sequence is CASSFRADRTDTQYF. In DNA form, the CDR3 reads TGTGCCAGCAGCTTCAGAGCGGATCGCACAGATACGCAGTATTTT.

CDR3 sequence (DNA): TGCGCCAGCAGCATCGGGGACTCTGGAAACACCATATATTTT. Its translation: CASSIGDSGNTIYF. V and J are TRBV5-1 and TRBJ1-3, with D unresolved. Trimming removed 4 bases from V and 0 bases from J, with 8 bases in between. CDR3 length: 14 amino acids. Germline loops: CDR1 SGHRS, CDR2 YFSETQ.

The chain uses TRBV5-1 and TRBJ2-3, with 15 bases fitting TRBD2. The CDR3 spans 17 residues. V shed 4 bases and J 3 bases; nucleotides not matched to a gene: 6. The germline V gene encodes CDR1 SGHRS and CDR2 YFSETQ. The CDR3, as DNA: TGCGCCAGCAGCACCGGACTAGCGGGGGGGCTGACAGATACGCAGTATTTT. Amino acid sequence: CASSTGLAGGLTDTQYF.

J is TRBJ2-5 and V is TRBV29-1; TRBD2 aligns across 9 bases. CDR1 and CDR2 from the germline V gene are SQVTM and ANQGSEA. After removal of 4 bases from V and 3 bases from J, the junction contained 0 bases not matched to a gene. CDR3 length: 12 residues. CDR3 protein: CSVASGEETQYF. The DNA of the CDR3 is TGCAGCGTTGCTAGCGGGGAAGAGACCCAGTACTTC.

V gene TRBV7-8 combines with J gene TRBJ2-5; D is undetermined. With 3 bases removed from V and 4 bases from J, the gap between germline ends came to 12 bases. This CDR3 comprises 14 residues. Germline CDR1 SGHVS, CDR2 FQNEAQ. The CDR3 region is CASSFYTEAETQYF. The CDR3 DNA reads TGTGCCAGCAGCTTTTACACAGAAGCAGAGACCCAGTACTTC.